Listed here are 5 T cell receptor beta chains from one sample, sequenced in a study of blood T cell repertoires in COVID-19. Clones were read by immunoSEQ multiplex PCR, and TCRdb kept only the in-frame ones, dropping some. This sample has just over 150,000 clones, with 65% to 90% found just once. Sample: peripheral blood. These TCRs come from a woman in her 40s with COVID-19, enrolled during active disease.

The rearrangement links TRBV18 to TRBJ1-6; maybe TRBD1 (5 bases). CDR1 KGHSH and CDR2 LQKENI come from the germline V gene. This CDR3 contains 17 residues. Trimming left V 1 base short and J 0 bases short, with 10 bases between. This CDR3 is CASSPREGSSYNSPLHF. Written as DNA, the CDR3 is TGTGCCAGCTCACCACGGGAGGGGAGCTCCTATAATTCACCCCTCCACTTT. Full variable domain (rest looked up from reference TRBV18 and TRBJ1-6): NAGVMQNPRHLVRRRGQEARLRCSPMKGHSHVYWYRQLPEEGLKFMVYLQKENIIDESGMPKERFSAEFPKEGPSILRIQQVVRGDSAAYFCASSPREGSSYNSPLHFGNGTRLTVT.

The chain uses TRBV19 and TRBJ2-7; 10 nucleotides align to TRBD2. This CDR3 region has 13 residues. CDR1 is LNHDA and CDR2 is SQIVND in the germline V gene (reference sequence). V dropped 5 bases and J dropped 2; count of bases not matched to a gene: 0. CDR3 in amino acids: CASSLAGAYEQYF. In DNA, the CDR3 is TGTGCCAGTAGTCTAGCGGGAGCCTACGAGCAGTACTTC.

This chain connects TRBV19 to TRBJ1-5; TRBD1 is a possible D gene (5 bases). Germline V CDR1 and CDR2: LNHDA, SQIVND (reference sequence). The V gene lost 2 bases and the J gene lost 2 bases, with 7 bases spanning the gap. The CDR3 runs 14 residues. The CDR3 nucleotides read TGTGCCAGTAGTATACAGGGCGGCAATCAGCCCCAGCATTTT. It is translated as CASSIQGGNQPQHF.

V is TRBV28 and J is TRBJ1-1; 7 bases map to TRBD1. The CDR3 contains 14 residues. With V trimmed by 7 bases and J by 4 bases, 9 bases remained unmatched. The germline V gene has CDR1 MDHEN and CDR2 SYDVKM. CDR3 protein: CASTFDRVRTEAFF. The CDR3 DNA follows: TGTGCCAGCACCTTCGACAGGGTCCGCACTGAAGCTTTCTTT.

This chain links TRBV5-6 with TRBJ1-5, with unresolved D. Germline V gene sequence: CDR1 SGHDT, CDR2 YYEEEE. The CDR3 is 13 amino acids. The V and J ends lost 0 bases and 7 bases respectively, with 8 bases between them. The chain's CDR3 is CASSLDPGQPQHF. Written as DNA, the CDR3 is TGTGCCAGCAGCTTGGACCCAGGCCAGCCCCAGCATTTT.